One T cell receptor beta chain is described in this entry. The antigen is undetermined. Germline V lookup: CDR1 MDHEN, CDR2 SYDVKM. V lost 5 bases and J lost 10, with 15 bases in between. The CDR3 is made up of 13 amino acids. This entry belongs to a study of cytomegalovirus exposure and HLA in healthy donors. General study results and limits: With later analysis, a missense DCLRE1C variant became linked to TCR beta V- and J-gene trimming.

The PCR was carried out with 60 Vbeta primers and 13 Jbeta primers. The method was immunoSEQ multiplex PCR; TCRdb's version includes in-frame clones alone and lacks a portion of them. The table shows about 140,000 clones, with 70% to 80% occurring only once. The chain recombines TRBV28 with TRBJ1-5; D uncertain. Input material: PBMCs. This receptor was obtained from a male donor in good health and CMV-seronegative. CDR3 DNA sequence: TGTGCCAGCAGTCCCGGGCGAGAGGGACCCCAGCATTTT. It yields the protein CASSPGREGPQHF.